This record looks at one TCR beta chain sequence and its context. The data derive from a study of CD8+ T cells in alopecia areata. Regarding treatment: oral pan-JAK inhibitor, 5-10 mg twice daily. Alopecia areata patients gave lesional scalp punch biopsies and peripheral blood samples. Following extraction, RNA underwent reverse transcription to cDNA, which served as the sequencing template. The repertoire was sequenced with immunoSEQ multiplex PCR; TCRdb's copy has only in-frame clones and lacks some. In the table there are approximately 6,300 clones, 63% of which are singletons. Germline V gene sequence: CDR1 LNHDA, CDR2 SQIVND (reference sequence). Trimming cost V 3 bases and J 8 bases; bases outside gene matches: 10. The CDR3 runs to 15 residues.

The genes are TRBV19 and TRBJ2-1; 7 positions match TRBD1. The sequenced sample was skin, obtained around week 34, from a patient treated with tofacitinib. This clonotype was obtained from a human donor with alopecia areata. The CDR3 loop reads CASSMGQSRGDEQFF. The CDR3 DNA is TGTGCCAGTAGTATGGGACAGAGTAGAGGGGATGAGCAGTTCTTC. The full variable domain, its missing parts supplied by reference TRBV19 and TRBJ2-1, is DGGITQSPKYLFRKEGQNVTLSCEQNLNHDAMYWYRQDPGQGLRLIYYSQIVNDFQKGDIAEGYSVSREKKESFPLTVTSAQKNPTAFYLCASSMGQSRGDEQFFGPGTRLTVL.